This entry lists 31 T cell receptor beta chains sequenced from one sample in a study of OX40 agonist ivuxolimab in advanced cancers. Clones were read by immunoSEQ multiplex PCR, and TCRdb kept only the in-frame ones, dropping some. The sample records tens of thousands of clones, about nine tenths being singletons. The sequencing used CD4+ or CD8+ T cells sorted from blood, collected in a trial of the OX40 agonist ivuxolimab. All receptors derive from an adult with an advanced solid tumor such as melanoma, head and neck, liver or kidney cancer.

J is TRBJ2-2 and V is TRBV5-6; no firm D call. This CDR3 has 13 amino acids. CDR1 SGHDT and CDR2 YYEEEE come from the germline V gene. V was trimmed by 3 bases and J by 6 bases, leaving 9 bases between them. The CDR3: CASSWESAGELFF. CDR3 nucleotides: TGTGCCAGCAGCTGGGAATCTGCCGGGGAGCTGTTTTTT.

V and J are TRBV5-6 and TRBJ2-3, with D unclear. This CDR3 is built from 12 residues. CDR1 is SGHDT, CDR2 YYEEEE, per germline. Trimming took off 1 base at V and 3 bases at J, with 3 bases between the two ends. The CDR3: CASSLLTDTQYF. CDR3 nucleotide sequence: TGTGCCAGCAGCTTGTTGACAGATACGCAGTATTTT.

V gene TRBV7-9 combines with J gene TRBJ2-7, with D perhaps matching TRBD2 (5 bases). Germline V gene lookup returns CDR1 SEHNR and CDR2 FQNEAQ (reference sequence). The CDR3 has 13 amino acids. The ends were cut back, 6 bases at V and 4 bases at J, with 13 bases in the middle. The DNA for the CDR3 is TGTGCCAGCAGTACTGAGGGAAGGTACGAGCAGTACTTC. Its protein product is CASSTEGRYEQYF. The variable domain in full, completed from reference TRBV7-9 and TRBJ2-7, reads DTGVSQNPRHKITKRGQNVTFRCDPISEHNRLYWYRQTLGQGPEFLTYFQNEAQLEKSRLLSDRFSAERPKGSFSTLEIQRTEQGDSAMYLCASSTEGRYEQYFGPGTRLTVT.

This chain uses TRBV28 with TRBJ2-7; no definite D call. This CDR3 has 14 residues. Germline V gives CDR1 MDHEN, CDR2 SYDVKM. V shed 7 bases and J shed 1 base, with 14 bases lying between them. CDR3 loop: CASTLYAESYEQYF. The DNA of the CDR3 is TGTGCCAGCACCCTCTACGCCGAATCCTACGAGCAGTACTTC.

This chain links TRBV27 with TRBJ2-5; D not resolved. The tail of the sequence fits TRBJ2-7 better, so the J call may be wrong. CDR3 length equals 14 residues. Germline CDR1 reads MNHEY; CDR2 reads SMNVEV (reference sequence). The CDR3 region has the DNA TGTGCCAGCAGTTCTGTCCAGGCCCCCTACGAGCAGTACTTC. Translated, it gives CASSSVQAPYEQYF.

This chain joins TRBV28 and TRBJ2-7; D is perhaps TRBD1 (6 bases). The CDR3 contains 15 residues. Trimming cost V 2 bases and J 7 bases, with 18 bases left between them. Germline loops: CDR1 MDHEN, CDR2 SYDVKM. CDR3 nucleotides: TGTGCCAGCAGTTTACTGGCAGGGGCCCTTTCGGAGCAGTACTTC. Amino acids: CASSLLAGALSEQYF. Drawing the rest from reference TRBV28 and TRBJ2-7, the complete variable domain is DVKVTQSSRYLVKRTGEKVFLECVQDMDHENMFWYRQDPGLGLRLIYFSYDVKMKEKGDIPEGYSVSREKKERFSLILESASTNQTSMYLCASSLLAGALSEQYFGPGTRLTVT.

The V call is TRBV7-3, the J call TRBJ2-3; 10 bases match TRBD2. This CDR3 has 15 amino acids. Per germline, CDR1 SGHTA and CDR2 FQGTGA. J was trimmed by 1 base and V by 5 bases; bases with no gene match: 3. CDR3 bases: TGTGCCAGCAGCCACGGGACTAGCGGCACAGATACGCAGTATTTT. Translation gives CASSHGTSGTDTQYF.

This chain connects TRBV9 to TRBJ1-1, with 10 bases fitting TRBD1. From germline, CDR1 is SGDLS and CDR2 YYNGEE. The CDR3 consists of 17 residues. After removal of 3 bases from V and 4 bases from J, the junction contained 12 bases not matched to a gene. The CDR3 is CASSAFSGQGSSTEAFF. The CDR3 DNA sequence: TGTGCCAGCAGCGCCTTCTCGGGACAGGGGTCAAGCACTGAAGCTTTCTTT.

V usage is TRBV15 and J usage is TRBJ2-1, with D tentatively TRBD2 (6 bases). The CDR3 is 14 residues long. The germline V gene encodes CDR1 LNHNV and CDR2 YYDKDF (reference sequence). Trimming took off 6 bases at V and 4 bases at J, with 13 bases between the two ends. The CDR3 protein is CATSTGLDYNEQFF. The CDR3 DNA reads as TGTGCCACCAGTACGGGACTCGATTACAATGAGCAGTTCTTC.

The V call is TRBV4-3, the J call TRBJ1-1; D may be TRBD1 (5 bases). Trimming removed 0 bases from V and 0 bases from J, with 14 bases in between. Germline values: CDR1 LGHNA, CDR2 YSLEER. This CDR3 is built from 17 residues. In nucleotides, the CDR3 is TGCGCCAGCAGCCAAGAAGGGACCCAGGAGTTGAACACTGAAGCTTTCTTT. Translation: CASSQEGTQELNTEAFF.

The chain has TRBV5-1 and TRBJ2-1, with D hard to call. Trimming removed 0 bases from V and 11 bases from J, with 6 bases in between. Germline CDR1 and CDR2: SGHRS and YFSETQ. The CDR3 totals 11 residues. The CDR3 bases are TGCGCCAGCAGCTTGGCAGGAAAGCAGTTCTTC. It specifies CASSLAGKQFF.

This rearrangement joins TRBV2 to TRBJ2-5; 11 positions agree with TRBD2. J was trimmed by 5 bases and V by 9 bases; bases with no gene match: 11. Germline V gene sequence: CDR1 SNHLY, CDR2 FYNNEI. This CDR3 has 15 amino acids. CDR3 sequence reads: CARQPTSGTWETQYF. CDR3 sequence (DNA): TGTGCCAGACAACCGACTAGCGGGACTTGGGAGACCCAGTACTTC.

The rearrangement links TRBV7-9 to TRBJ2-7; 8 positions match TRBD2. V shed 3 bases and J 7 bases; nucleotides not matched to a gene: 5. The CDR3 is made up of 13 amino acids. Germline CDR1 SEHNR, CDR2 FQNEAQ (reference sequence). As DNA, the CDR3 is TGTGCCAGCAGCTTGGCTAGCGGGCCTGAGCAGTACTTC. Its translation: CASSLASGPEQYF.

The chain links TRBV19 to TRBJ2-1; 7 bases fit TRBD1. V lost 7 bases, J lost 9 bases, and 3 bases stayed unmatched. Germline V gene data show CDR1 as LNHDA and CDR2 as SQIVND (reference sequence). This CDR3 region has 11 residues. The DNA of the CDR3 is TGTGCCAGTAAGGGGGCCATTGAGCAGTTCTTC. This encodes CASKGAIEQFF.

The rearrangement joins TRBV27 to TRBJ2-2; 8 bases map to TRBD1. The CDR3 is 13 amino acids. The V segment lost 4 bases and the J segment 7 bases; nucleotides outside the gene matches: 2. Germline CDR1 and CDR2: MNHEY and SMNVEV (reference sequence). The CDR3, as DNA: TGTGCCAGCAGTTGGACAGGGTTCGGGGAGCTGTTTTTT. Amino acid sequence: CASSWTGFGELFF.

This CDR3 is CASSPRPFVAYEQYF. The CDR3 DNA reads TGTGCCAGCAGTCCCAGACCTTTTGTTGCTTACGAGCAGTACTTC. The chain combines TRBV9 with TRBJ2-7; D call uncertain. V lost 5 bases, J lost 4 bases, and 19 bases lay in between. The germline CDR1 and CDR2 sequences are SGDLS and YYNGEE. This CDR3 has 15 residues.

CDR3 nucleotide sequence: TGTGCCAGCAGTTTGGGACTAGCGGGAGGAAATGAGCAGTTCTTC. Amino acids: CASSLGLAGGNEQFF. The chain links TRBV6-5 to TRBJ2-1, with TRBD2 matching over 15 bases. The germline V gene has CDR1 MNHEY and CDR2 SVGAGI. V lost 4 bases and J lost 7; bases outside the gene matches: 2. This CDR3 has 15 residues.

The chain recombines TRBV7-9 with TRBJ2-7; no firm D call. Germline CDR1 SEHNR, CDR2 FQNEAQ (reference sequence). V was shortened by 0 bases and J by 2 bases, with 11 bases between the two germline ends. This CDR3 has 15 residues. CDR3 region: CASSLAAAETYEQYF. The CDR3 DNA reads TGTGCCAGCAGCTTAGCGGCGGCAGAAACCTACGAGCAGTACTTC.

This clone showed up just a few times. The V and J genes are TRBV7-3 and TRBJ2-3; D gene ambiguous. Looked up from germline, CDR1 is SGHTA and CDR2 is FQGTGA. CDR3 length: 14 amino acids. V gave up 2 bases and J gave up 4 bases, with 10 bases separating them. CDR3 in DNA: TGTGCCAGCAGCTTAGGCGGTCTCGCAGATACGCAGTATTTT. Its protein is CASSLGGLADTQYF.

The V call is TRBV7-3, the J call TRBJ2-2; D unresolved. Germline V gene lookup returns CDR1 SGHTA and CDR2 FQGTGA. The CDR3 runs to 15 residues. V lost 2 bases to trimming and J lost 2 bases, with 9 bases between them. Here the CDR3 DNA reads TGTGCCAGCAGCTTAGACGGGTTCAACACCGGGGAGCTGTTTTTT. Its translation is CASSLDGFNTGELFF.

V gene TRBV5-6 combines with J gene TRBJ2-2, with TRBD2 matching over 7 bases. The ends lost 2 bases at V and 10 bases at J; junction bases unmatched: 14. CDR3 length: 16 residues. Germline CDR1 and CDR2: SGHDT and YYEEEE. The CDR3 reads CASSLYGEGLYEELFF. DNA of the CDR3: TGTGCCAGCAGCTTATACGGGGAGGGACTGTACGAGGAGCTGTTTTTT.

The chain links TRBV4-3 to TRBJ1-2; a possible D gene is TRBD1 (6 bases). This CDR3 has 17 residues. V lost 0 bases to trimming and J lost 3 bases, with 17 bases between them. Per the germline V gene, CDR1 is LGHNA and CDR2 is YSLEER. The CDR3 DNA sequence: TGCGCCAGCAGCCAAGATCGGGCAGGGGCTAGGCACTATGGCTACACCTTC. It yields the protein CASSQDRAGARHYGYTF.

The chain has TRBV11-2 and TRBJ2-7, with 10 bases that match TRBD2. Germline assignment: CDR1 SGHAT and CDR2 FQNNGV. With V trimmed by 5 bases and J by 1 base, 5 bases remained unmatched. The CDR3 is 15 residues long. This CDR3 is CASSVLAGDSYEQYF. The DNA for the CDR3 is TGTGCCAGCAGCGTTCTAGCGGGAGATTCCTACGAGCAGTACTTC.

The J gene is TRBJ2-7, the V gene TRBV7-9; no clear D gene. Germline V lookup: CDR1 SEHNR, CDR2 FQNEAQ (reference sequence). The CDR3 spans 15 residues. Trimming shortened V by 5 bases and J by 0 bases, and 14 bases separated the two germline ends. As DNA, the CDR3 is TGTGCCAGCAGCGAGATGCGTGGCCCCTCCTACGAGCAGTACTTC. Its translation is CASSEMRGPSYEQYF.

The chain uses TRBV5-6 and TRBJ2-5; the D is unclear. V dropped 0 bases and J dropped 0 bases, with 9 bases sitting between them. The CDR3 is 15 amino acids. The germline V gene has CDR1 SGHDT and CDR2 YYEEEE. The DNA of the CDR3 is TGTGCCAGCAGCTTGGCCGACGTGTACCAAGAGACCCAGTACTTC. Its translation: CASSLADVYQETQYF.

The V gene is TRBV4-1, the J gene TRBJ2-5; 7 positions agree with TRBD1. The J segment lost 1 base and the V segment lost 4 bases, leaving 6 bases of the junction unmatched. The CDR3 is 15 amino acids. Germline CDR1 and CDR2: MGHRA and YSYEKL. The CDR3 here is CASSLRQGLQETQYF. The CDR3, as DNA: TGCGCCAGCAGCCTGAGACAGGGCCTCCAAGAGACCCAGTACTTC.

For the CDR3, the DNA is TGTGCCAGCAGCTTAGCCCCAGGGGGGAACACTGAAGCTTTCTTT. The encoded protein is CASSLAPGGNTEAFF. This chain links TRBV7-8 with TRBJ1-1; 7 nucleotides line up with TRBD1. V dropped 0 bases and J dropped 1; count of bases not matched to a gene: 2. Per the germline V gene, CDR1 is SGHVS and CDR2 is FQNEAQ. The CDR3 loop spans 15 amino acids.

The CDR3 coding sequence is TGCGCCAGCAGTGGGGTTTTTGAGGAGACCCAGTACTTC. Translation: CASSGVFEETQYF. The chain joins TRBV4-1 to TRBJ2-5; D call uncertain. Trimming left V 6 bases short and J 5 bases short, with 13 bases between. Germline V gives CDR1 MGHRA, CDR2 YSYEKL. The CDR3 is made up of 13 amino acids.

Regarding this clone: The same CDR3 arises from other DNA sequences in this sample as well. The J gene is TRBJ2-7, the V gene TRBV6-6; D unresolved. Between the trimmed V and J ends, which lost 6 bases and 3 bases, there was a span of 6 bases. Germline CDR1 reads MNHNY; CDR2 reads SVGAGI (reference sequence). The CDR3 is made up of 11 amino acids. CDR3 nucleotides: TGTGCCAGCAGCGCAGGCTACGAGCAGTACTTC. It codes for CASSAGYEQYF.

The rearrangement joins TRBV6-5 to TRBJ1-5, with D uncertain. Trimming removed 0 bases from V and 5 bases from J, with 11 bases in between. This CDR3 spans 15 amino acids. The germline V gene encodes CDR1 MNHEY and CDR2 SVGAGI. The CDR3 here is CASSYSIGVDQPQHF. CDR3 coding DNA: TGTGCCAGCAGTTACTCGATCGGGGTTGATCAGCCCCAGCATTTT.

This chain uses TRBV9 with TRBJ2-5; D not resolved. The V gene's germline CDR1 is SGDLS and CDR2 YYNGEE. This CDR3 comprises 14 residues. The ends were cut back, 0 bases at V and 7 bases at J, with 13 bases in the middle. The CDR3 protein is CASSVDTEYGTQYF. The CDR3 DNA follows: TGTGCCAGCAGCGTAGATACGGAGTATGGGACCCAGTACTTC.